Below are 21 T cell receptor beta chains sequenced from a single sample in a study of shared clonotypes between healthy human individuals. The assay was immunoSEQ multiplex PCR, and TCRdb's table has in-frame clones only and misses some. The top ten clones hold approximately 1.6% of a sample with hundreds of thousands of clones, roughly 70% of them seen once. The sample was memory CD4+ T cells sorted from blood. Subset meaning: CD45RA-negative fraction. The receptors come from a woman aged 25 to 39 in good health.

The V call is TRBV9, the J call TRBJ2-2; TRBD2 matches at 7 bases. The CDR3 runs 15 residues. Germline lookup yields CDR1 SGDLS and CDR2 YYNGEE. The junction had 10 bases not matched to a gene; V was cut back by 4 bases and J by 7 bases. The CDR3 coding sequence is TGTGCCAGCAGCCTAGTTGCGCGGGAGTTCGGGGAGCTGTTTTTT. Encoded protein: CASSLVAREFGELFF.

The sample holds many counts of this clone. At the DNA level, this CDR3 is encoded by other sequences in the same sample as well. The chain has TRBV19 and TRBJ1-2; D gene unclear. The V and J ends lost 3 bases and 1 base respectively, with 12 bases between them. Germline-derived CDR1 and CDR2 are LNHDA and SQIVND (reference sequence). This CDR3 spans 15 amino acids. CDR3 sequence reads: CASSISGRSNYGYTF. CDR3 in DNA: TGTGCCAGTAGTATTTCCGGCAGGAGTAACTATGGCTACACCTTC.

V gene TRBV6-1 combines with J gene TRBJ1-1, with TRBD1 matching over 7 bases. Germline lookup yields CDR1 MNHNS and CDR2 SASEGT. The CDR3 runs to 14 residues. V was clipped by 6 bases and J by 6 bases; unmatched bases: 10. CDR3 sequence (DNA): TGTGCCAGCAGACCAGGGGGATTGGTGGCTGAAGCTTTCTTT. Translating it yields CASRPGGLVAEAFF.

This clone appeared once. The gene calls are TRBV4-1 and TRBJ2-1; no reliable D call. CDR3 size: 13 residues. Germline CDR1 MGHRA, CDR2 YSYEKL. Between the trimmed V and J ends, which lost 1 base and 6 bases, there was a span of 7 bases. CDR3 DNA sequence: TGCGCCAGCAGCCAAGTTCGCTTCAATGAGCAGTTCTTC. This translates into CASSQVRFNEQFF.

V gene TRBV7-2 combines with J gene TRBJ1-6, with TRBD1 matching over 10 bases. V lost 8 bases to trimming and J lost 9 bases; unmatched junction nucleotides: 10. Germline CDR1 is SGHTA and CDR2 is FQGNSA. The CDR3 extends over 15 amino acids. CDR3 sequence: CASGRQGAPGSPLHF. The CDR3 nucleotides are TGTGCCAGCGGAAGACAGGGGGCGCCGGGTTCACCCCTCCACTTT.

The chain employs TRBV6-5 and TRBJ2-1; D perhaps matches TRBD2 (5 bases). Germline V CDR1 and CDR2: MNHEY, SVGAGI. The germline V and J ends were trimmed by 5 bases and 7 bases, with 18 bases remaining between them. The CDR3 spans 15 residues. This CDR3 is CASSPLAALGNEQFF. The CDR3 DNA is TGTGCCAGCAGTCCGCTAGCCGCTTTGGGGAATGAGCAGTTCTTC.

The chain carries TRBV7-8 and TRBJ1-4; D unresolved. This CDR3 is 14 amino acids long. The germline V and J ends were trimmed by 4 bases and 8 bases, with 14 bases remaining between them. From germline, CDR1 is SGHVS and CDR2 FQNEAQ. Here the CDR3 DNA reads TGTGCCAGCAGCTATCGCCAGGTGGGCGAAAAACTGTTTTTT. Its protein product is CASSYRQVGEKLFF.

This clone appeared a few times. The chain recombines TRBV23-1 with TRBJ2-1; 9 bases agree with TRBD2. TRBV23-1 is flagged as an ORF with uncertain function. The CDR3 consists of 16 residues. The trim removed 0 bases at V and 4 bases at J, leaving 4 bases unmatched. The DNA of the CDR3 is TGCGCCAGCAGTCAATCGTGGCTAGCGGGGTACAATGAGCAGTTCTTC. It yields the protein CASSQSWLAGYNEQFF.

This clone was recorded many times. The chain uses TRBV28 and TRBJ2-1; perhaps TRBD2 as D (6 bases). The CDR3 sequence is 16 residues long. Germline-derived CDR1 and CDR2 are MDHEN and SYDVKM. Deletions cut 3 bases from V and 0 bases from J, with 12 bases between. For the CDR3, the DNA is TGTGCCAGCAGTTTCTTTGGGGGGTCCTCCTACAATGAGCAGTTCTTC. Protein sequence: CASSFFGGSSYNEQFF.

The CDR3, as DNA: TGTGCCAGCAGCTTGTTCCGCGGGAGGGCCTACGAGCAGTACTTC. It specifies CASSLFRGRAYEQYF. V gene TRBV5-6 combines with J gene TRBJ2-7, with 9 bases lining up with TRBD2. The CDR3 sequence is 15 residues long. Germline loops: CDR1 SGHDT, CDR2 YYEEEE. With V trimmed by 1 base and J by 2 bases, 4 bases remained unmatched.

The chain combines TRBV7-9 with TRBJ2-5; possible D gene TRBD2, 5 bases. Trimming stripped 3 bases from V and 0 bases from J, with 14 bases between. This CDR3 has 16 amino acids. Germline V CDR1 and CDR2: SEHNR, FQNEAQ (reference sequence). CDR3 DNA: TGTGCCAGCAGCTTGGGTCGGGGTGGGTACCAAGAGACCCAGTACTTC. This translates into CASSLGRGGYQETQYF.

CDR3 in DNA: TGTGCCAGCAGTCCCCTCCGACAGGGGTCCACAGATACGCAGTATTTT. Translated: CASSPLRQGSTDTQYF. The chain is built from TRBV6-6 and TRBJ2-3, with 8 bases lining up with TRBD1. CDR3 length: 16 residues. Germline values: CDR1 MNHNY, CDR2 SVGAGI (reference sequence). Trimming at V came to 5 bases and at J to 2 bases, leaving 9 bases not matched to a gene.

The chain uses TRBV2 and TRBJ1-5; TRBD1 matches 11 bases. Per germline, CDR1 SNHLY and CDR2 FYNNEI. Losses at the gene ends were 6 bases for V and 5 bases for J; bases not matched to a gene: 6. CDR3 length equals 15 residues. CDR3 sequence: CASRGDRGIYQPQHF. CDR3 DNA: TGTGCCAGCAGGGGGGACAGGGGGATTTATCAGCCCCAGCATTTT.

The chain combines TRBV27 with TRBJ1-5, with D unresolved. V was shortened by 5 bases and J by 4 bases, with 18 bases between the two germline ends. CDR3 length: 16 residues. Germline V gene sequence: CDR1 MNHEY, CDR2 SMNVEV (reference sequence). The CDR3 sequence is CASSNKRPHDNQPQHF. The CDR3 nucleotides read TGTGCCAGCAGTAACAAACGACCTCACGATAATCAGCCCCAGCATTTT.

V and J are TRBV7-2 and TRBJ2-6; 7 positions agree with TRBD1. Trimming at V came to 11 bases and at J to 0 bases, leaving 13 bases not matched to a gene. The germline V gene has CDR1 SGHTA and CDR2 FQGNSA. The CDR3 loop spans 17 amino acids. The CDR3 nucleotides are TGTGCCCGCCCCCGTGGGACAGCCTACTCTGGGGCCAACGTCCTGACTTTC. Protein product: CARPRGTAYSGANVLTF.

Turning to this clone: The germline gene is not matched at one end of the junction; a read error may be the cause. This chain connects TRBV29-1 to TRBJ1-1, with TRBD1 matching over 7 bases. CDR3 length equals 11 residues. From germline, CDR1 is SQVTM and CDR2 ANQGSEA. The CDR3 is CSVFKGQLPHF. As DNA, the CDR3 is TGCAGCGTTTTTAAGGGACAGCTCCCTCACTTT.

This chain joins TRBV10-1 and TRBJ2-3, with a weak D call TRBD2 (5 bases). The germline gives CDR1 WNHNN, CDR2 SYGVQD (reference sequence). The CDR3 has 13 residues. Trimming removed 4 bases from V and 14 bases from J, with 19 bases in between. The CDR3 sequence is CASSGYVEEAVYF. The CDR3 DNA is TGCGCCAGCAGTGGGTATGTGGAGGAGGCTGTGTATTTT.

In nucleotides, the CDR3 is TGTGCCAGCAGCCAACCCCGGGACGGGTACAATGAGCAGTTCTTC. Protein sequence: CASSQPRDGYNEQFF. This chain connects TRBV4-2 to TRBJ2-1; D possibly uses TRBD1 or TRBD2 (5 bases each). The ends were cut back, 2 bases at V and 4 bases at J, with 12 bases in the middle. Per germline, CDR1 LGHNA and CDR2 YNFKEQ. This CDR3 has 15 amino acids.

The chain is built from TRBV5-1 and TRBJ2-5; 8 positions agree with TRBD2. The germline gives CDR1 SGHRS, CDR2 YFSETQ. Germline trimming cut 0 bases from V and 1 base from J; bases unmatched to any gene: 8. The CDR3 is 17 amino acids. As DNA, the CDR3 is TGCGCCAGCAGCTTGGTGCTAGCGGGTGGGGCCCAAGAGACCCAGTACTTC. This translates into CASSLVLAGGAQETQYF. Filled out from reference TRBV5-1 and TRBJ2-5, the complete variable domain reads KAGVTQTPRYLIKTRGQQVTLSCSPISGHRSVSWYQQTPGQGLQFLFEYFSETQRNKGNFPGRFSGRQFSNSRSEMNVSTLELGDSALYLCASSLVLAGGAQETQYFGPGTRLLVL.

A few counts support this clone. J is TRBJ2-3 and V is TRBV11-1, with D possibly called TRBD1 or TRBD2 (5 bases each). Per the germline V gene, CDR1 is SGHAT and CDR2 is FQDESV (reference sequence). CDR3 length: 16 amino acids. Trimming cost V 5 bases and J 2 bases, with 17 bases left between them. The CDR3 loop reads CASSPWDRRSTDTQYF. The CDR3 DNA sequence: TGTGCCAGCAGCCCATGGGACCGACGCTCCACAGATACGCAGTATTTT. The complete variable domain, with remaining parts taken from reference TRBV11-1 and TRBJ2-3, reads EAEVAQSPRYKITEKSQAVAFWCDPISGHATLYWYRQILGQGPELLVQFQDESVVDDSQLPKDRFSAERLKGVDSTLKIQPAELGDSAMYLCASSPWDRRSTDTQYFGPGTRLTVL.

The chain employs TRBV7-8 and TRBJ1-2; weak D call: TRBD1 (6 bases). V was shortened by 5 bases and J by 5 bases, with 27 bases between the two germline ends. CDR1 SGHVS and CDR2 FQNEAQ come from the germline V gene. The CDR3 is 18 amino acids. CDR3 nucleotides: TGTGCCAGCAGCCCACTCCGGGACACCCGTGCCCTCCTATATGGCTACACCTTC. Its protein product is CASSPLRDTRALLYGYTF. Variable domain in full (rest from reference TRBV7-8 and TRBJ1-2): GAGVSQSPRYKVAKRGQDVALRCDPISGHVSLFWYQQALGQGPEFLTYFQNEAQLDKSGLPSDRFFAERPEGSVSTLKIQRTQQEDSAVYLCASSPLRDTRALLYGYTFGSGTRLTVV.